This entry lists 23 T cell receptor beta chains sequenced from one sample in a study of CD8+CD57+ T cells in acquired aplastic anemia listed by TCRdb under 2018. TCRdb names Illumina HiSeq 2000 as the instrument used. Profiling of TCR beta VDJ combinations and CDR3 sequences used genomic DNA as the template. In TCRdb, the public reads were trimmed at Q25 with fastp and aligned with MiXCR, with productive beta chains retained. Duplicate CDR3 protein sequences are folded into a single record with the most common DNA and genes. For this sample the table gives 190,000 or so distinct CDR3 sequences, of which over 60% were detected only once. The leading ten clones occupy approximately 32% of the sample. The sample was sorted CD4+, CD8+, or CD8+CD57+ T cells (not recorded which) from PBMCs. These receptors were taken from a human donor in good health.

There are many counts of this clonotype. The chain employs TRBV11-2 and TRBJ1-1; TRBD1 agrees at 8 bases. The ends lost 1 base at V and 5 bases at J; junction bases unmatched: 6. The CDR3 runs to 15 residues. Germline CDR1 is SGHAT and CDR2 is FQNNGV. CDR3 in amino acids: CASSLGRGLLTEAFF. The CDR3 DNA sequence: TGTGCCAGCAGCTTAGGCAGGGGGCTTTTGACTGAAGCTTTCTTT.

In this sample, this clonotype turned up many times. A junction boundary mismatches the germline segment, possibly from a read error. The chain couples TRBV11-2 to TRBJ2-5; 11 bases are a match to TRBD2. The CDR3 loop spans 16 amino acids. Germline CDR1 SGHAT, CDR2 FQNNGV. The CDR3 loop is CASSFPSGGFQGTQYF. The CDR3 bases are TGTGCCAGCAGCTTTCCTAGCGGGGGGTTCCAAGGGACCCAGTACTTC.

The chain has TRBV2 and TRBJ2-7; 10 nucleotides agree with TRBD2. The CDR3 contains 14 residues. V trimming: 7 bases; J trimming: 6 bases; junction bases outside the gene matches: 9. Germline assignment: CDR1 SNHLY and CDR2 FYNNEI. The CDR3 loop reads CASTLAGEDCEQYF. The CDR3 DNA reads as TGTGCCAGCACGCTAGCGGGGGAGGACTGCGAGCAGTACTTC.

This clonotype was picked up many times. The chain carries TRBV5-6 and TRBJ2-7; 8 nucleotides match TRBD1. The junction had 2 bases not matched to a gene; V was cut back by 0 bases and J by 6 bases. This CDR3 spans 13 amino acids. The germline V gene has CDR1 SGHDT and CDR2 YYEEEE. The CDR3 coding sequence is TGTGCCAGCAGCTTGGGCCAGGGGGCCGAGCAGTACTTC. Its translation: CASSLGQGAEQYF.

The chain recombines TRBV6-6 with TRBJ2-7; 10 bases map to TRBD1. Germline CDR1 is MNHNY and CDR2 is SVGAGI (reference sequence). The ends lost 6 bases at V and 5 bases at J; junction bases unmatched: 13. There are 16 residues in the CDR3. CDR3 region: CASRVGSGTGVDEQYF. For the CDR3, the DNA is TGTGCCAGCAGAGTTGGGTCCGGGACAGGGGTCGACGAGCAGTACTTC.

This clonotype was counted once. In DNA, the CDR3 is TGCAGTGCCACTTCTTTCGAGGGGACTACCTACGAGCAGTACTTC. Its protein product is CSATSFEGTTYEQYF. J is TRBJ2-7 and V is TRBV20-1; 7 nucleotides agree with TRBD2. CDR3 length equals 15 residues. The J segment lost 2 bases and the V segment lost 6 bases, leaving 13 bases of the junction unmatched. Germline CDR1 DFQATT, CDR2 SNEGSKA (reference sequence).

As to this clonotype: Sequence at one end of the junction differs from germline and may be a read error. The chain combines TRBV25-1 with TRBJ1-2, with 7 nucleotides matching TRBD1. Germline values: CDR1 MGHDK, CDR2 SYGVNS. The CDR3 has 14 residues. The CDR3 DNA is TGTGCCAGCAGTGAATCCGGGACAGCGTCTGGCTACACTTTC. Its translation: CASSESGTASGYTF.

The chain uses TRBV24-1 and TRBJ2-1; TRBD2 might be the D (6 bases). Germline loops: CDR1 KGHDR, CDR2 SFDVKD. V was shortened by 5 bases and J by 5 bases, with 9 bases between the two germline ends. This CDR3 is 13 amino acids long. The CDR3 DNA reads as TGTGCCACCAGTGGGACTACCCACAATGAGCAGTTCTTC. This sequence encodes CATSGTTHNEQFF.

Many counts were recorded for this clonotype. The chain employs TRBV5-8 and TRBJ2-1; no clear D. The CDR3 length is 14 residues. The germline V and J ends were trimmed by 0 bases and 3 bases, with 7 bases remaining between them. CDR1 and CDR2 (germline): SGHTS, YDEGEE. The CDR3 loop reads CASSLGWSYNEQFF. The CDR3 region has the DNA TGTGCCAGCAGCTTGGGGTGGAGCTACAATGAGCAGTTCTTC.

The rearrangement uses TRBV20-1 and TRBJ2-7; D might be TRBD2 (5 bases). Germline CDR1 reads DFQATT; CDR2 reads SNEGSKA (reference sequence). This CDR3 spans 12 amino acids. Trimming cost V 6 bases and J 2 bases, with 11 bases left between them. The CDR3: CSALLGTYEQYF. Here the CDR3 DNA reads TGCAGTGCCCTACTAGGAACCTACGAGCAGTACTTC.

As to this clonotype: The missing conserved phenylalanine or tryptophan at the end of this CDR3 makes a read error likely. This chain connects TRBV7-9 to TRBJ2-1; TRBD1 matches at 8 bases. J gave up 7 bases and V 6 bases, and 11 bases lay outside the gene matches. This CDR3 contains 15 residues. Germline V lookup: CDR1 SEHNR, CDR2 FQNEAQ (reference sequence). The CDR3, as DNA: TGTGCCAGCAGGCCCCGGCAGGGGGCGCCGAATGAGCAGTTCTCC. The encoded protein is CASRPRQGAPNEQFS.

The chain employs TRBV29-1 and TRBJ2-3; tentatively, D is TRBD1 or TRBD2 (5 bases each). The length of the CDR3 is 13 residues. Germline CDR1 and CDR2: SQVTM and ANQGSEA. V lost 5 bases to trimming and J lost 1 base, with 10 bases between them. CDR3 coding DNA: TGCAGCGTTCAGGGAGACCGCACAGATACGCAGTATTTT. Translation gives CSVQGDRTDTQYF.

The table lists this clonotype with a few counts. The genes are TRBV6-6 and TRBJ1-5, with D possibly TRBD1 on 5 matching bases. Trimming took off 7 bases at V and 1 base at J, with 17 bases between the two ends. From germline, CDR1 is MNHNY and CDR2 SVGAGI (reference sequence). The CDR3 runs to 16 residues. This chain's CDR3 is CASTETVSGSNQPQHF. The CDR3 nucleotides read TGTGCCAGCACCGAGACAGTCTCTGGAAGCAATCAGCCCCAGCATTTT.

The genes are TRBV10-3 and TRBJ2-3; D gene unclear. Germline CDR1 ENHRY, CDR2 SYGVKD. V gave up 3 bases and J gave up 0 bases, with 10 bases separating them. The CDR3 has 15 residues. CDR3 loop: CAISDSGQSTDTQYF. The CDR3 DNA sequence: TGTGCCATCAGTGATTCAGGCCAAAGCACAGATACGCAGTATTTT.

The CDR3 loop is CASTVKDRENSPLHF. CDR3 DNA sequence: TGTGCCAGCACCGTGAAGGACAGGGAAAATTCACCCCTCCACTTT. V gene TRBV5-4 combines with J gene TRBJ1-6; 8 bases line up with TRBD1. Germline CDR1 and CDR2: SGHNT and YYREEE (reference sequence). CDR3 length: 15 amino acids. Trimming at V came to 6 bases and at J to 7 bases, leaving 9 bases not matched to a gene.

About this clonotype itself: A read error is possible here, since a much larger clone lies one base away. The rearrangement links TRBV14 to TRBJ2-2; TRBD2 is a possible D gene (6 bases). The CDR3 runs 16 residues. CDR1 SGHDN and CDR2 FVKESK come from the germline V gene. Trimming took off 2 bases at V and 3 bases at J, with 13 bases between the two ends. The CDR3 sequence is CASSQKGRGYTGELFF. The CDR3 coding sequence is TGTGCCAGCAGCCAAAAGGGACGGGGGTACACCGGGGAGCTGTTTTTT.

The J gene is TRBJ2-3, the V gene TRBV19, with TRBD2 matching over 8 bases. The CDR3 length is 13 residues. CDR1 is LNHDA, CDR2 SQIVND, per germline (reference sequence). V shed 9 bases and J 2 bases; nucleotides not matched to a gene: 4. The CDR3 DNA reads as TGTGCCAGCGGAGCGGGAGTCACAGATACGCAGTATTTT. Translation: CASGAGVTDTQYF. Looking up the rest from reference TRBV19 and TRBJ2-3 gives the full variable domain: DGGITQSPKYLFRKEGQNVTLSCEQNLNHDAMYWYRQDPGQGLRLIYYSQIVNDFQKGDIAEGYSVSREKKESFPLTVTSAQKNPTAFYLCASGAGVTDTQYFGPGTRLTVL.

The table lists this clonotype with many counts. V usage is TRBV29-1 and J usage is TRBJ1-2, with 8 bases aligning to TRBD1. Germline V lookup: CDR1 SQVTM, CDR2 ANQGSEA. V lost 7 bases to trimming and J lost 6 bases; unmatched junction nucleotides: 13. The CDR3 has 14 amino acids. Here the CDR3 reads CSAPPHTGGDGYTF. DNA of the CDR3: TGCAGCGCCCCACCACACACAGGGGGAGATGGCTACACCTTC. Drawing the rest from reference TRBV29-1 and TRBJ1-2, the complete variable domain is SAVISQKPSRDICQRGTSLTIQCQVDSQVTMMFWYRQQPGQSLTLIATANQGSEATYESGFVIDKFPISRPNLTFSTLTVSNMSPEDSSIYLCSAPPHTGGDGYTFGSGTRLTVV.

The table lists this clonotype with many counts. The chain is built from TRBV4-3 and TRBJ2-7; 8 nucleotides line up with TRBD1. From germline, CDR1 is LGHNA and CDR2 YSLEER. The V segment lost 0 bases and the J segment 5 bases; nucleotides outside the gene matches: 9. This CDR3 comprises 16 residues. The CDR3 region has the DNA TGCGCCAGCAGCCAAGATCGGACAGGGCCTCTTGACGAGCAGTACTTC. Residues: CASSQDRTGPLDEQYF.

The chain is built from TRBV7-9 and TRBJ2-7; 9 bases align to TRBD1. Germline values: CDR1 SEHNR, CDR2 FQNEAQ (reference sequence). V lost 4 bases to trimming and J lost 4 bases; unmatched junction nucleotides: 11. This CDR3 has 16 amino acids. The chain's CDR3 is CASSSTGTGRIYEQYF. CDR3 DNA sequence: TGTGCCAGCAGCTCTACCGGGACAGGGAGAATTTACGAGCAGTACTTC.

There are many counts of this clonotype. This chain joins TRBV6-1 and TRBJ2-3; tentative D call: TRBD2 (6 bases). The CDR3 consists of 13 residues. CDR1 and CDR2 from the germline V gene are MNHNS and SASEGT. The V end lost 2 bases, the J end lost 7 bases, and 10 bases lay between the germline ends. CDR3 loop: CASSENSGNTQYF. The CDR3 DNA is TGTGCCAGCAGTGAAAATAGCGGAAATACGCAGTATTTT.

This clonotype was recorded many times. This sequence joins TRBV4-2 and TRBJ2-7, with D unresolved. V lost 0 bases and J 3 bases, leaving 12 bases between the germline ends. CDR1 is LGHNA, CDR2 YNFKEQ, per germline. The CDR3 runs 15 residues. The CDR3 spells CASSQDLGVFYEQYF. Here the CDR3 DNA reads TGTGCCAGCAGCCAAGATTTAGGAGTTTTCTACGAGCAGTACTTC.

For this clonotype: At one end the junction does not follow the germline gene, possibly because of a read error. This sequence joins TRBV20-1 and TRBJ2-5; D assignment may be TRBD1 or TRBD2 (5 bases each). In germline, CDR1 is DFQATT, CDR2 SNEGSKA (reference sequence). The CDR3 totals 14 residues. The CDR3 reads CSARDYTEGKTQYF. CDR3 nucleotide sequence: TGCAGTGCTAGAGACTATACCGAGGGGAAGACTCAGTACTTC.